The 6 T cell receptor beta chains listed next were all sequenced from one sample in a study of CD8 T cells in ankylosing spondylitis. MiXCR, run by TCRdb on the 5' RACE reads, gives a single entry per CDR3 protein. Of fewer than 250,000 distinct CDR3 sequences listed, roughly 24% are singletons. Source material: blood, either unsorted or a sorted T cell fraction (not recorded which). These receptors were collected from a male donor with ankylosing spondylitis or in good health (not recorded which).

The V and J genes are TRBV12-3 or TRBV12-4 and TRBJ1-5; 8 bases agree with TRBD1. The V segment lost 6 bases and the J segment 4 bases; nucleotides outside the gene matches: 5. The CDR3 runs 14 residues. This CDR3 is CASSLTGANQPQHF. Written as DNA, the CDR3 is TGTGCCAGCAGCTTGACAGGGGCGAATCAGCCCCAGCATTTT.

The V and J genes are TRBV5-1 and TRBJ2-1; D call uncertain. The CDR3 contains 14 residues. Germline values: CDR1 SGHRS, CDR2 YFSETQ. Trimming cost V 6 bases and J 0 bases, with 10 bases left between them. The CDR3 loop reads CASTRSASYNEQFF. The CDR3 DNA follows: TGCGCCAGCACGCGGAGCGCCTCCTACAATGAGCAGTTCTTC.

This clonotype was found once. The chain has TRBV5-1 and TRBJ2-7, with a weak D call TRBD1 (6 bases). V was trimmed by 0 bases and J by 6 bases, leaving 10 bases between them. The CDR3 covers 13 residues. Germline V gives CDR1 SGHRS, CDR2 YFSETQ. The CDR3 sequence is CASSLGPTGEQYF. CDR3 in DNA: TGCGCCAGCAGCTTGGGTCCGACAGGCGAGCAGTACTTC. Full variable domain (remainder filled in from reference TRBV5-1 and TRBJ2-7): KAGVTQTPRYLIKTRGQQVTLSCSPISGHRSVSWYQQTPGQGLQFLFEYFSETQRNKGNFPGRFSGRQFSNSRSEMNVSTLELGDSALYLCASSLGPTGEQYFGPGTRLTVT.

The CDR3 DNA sequence: TGTGCCACCAGCAGAGATCACGGGAGGGCCATCTACGAGCAGTACTTC. It codes for CATSRDHGRAIYEQYF. This rearrangement joins TRBV15 to TRBJ2-7, with 8 bases aligning to TRBD2. V gave up 0 bases and J gave up 3 bases; unmatched junction bases: 7. Germline V gene sequence: CDR1 LNHNV, CDR2 YYDKDF (reference sequence). CDR3 length: 16 amino acids.

This clonotype was detected only a few times. This rearrangement joins TRBV20-1 to TRBJ1-2, with D possibly being TRBD1 (6 bases). Germline V CDR1 and CDR2: DFQATT, SNEGSKA (reference sequence). CDR3 size: 14 residues. V was shortened by 5 bases and J by 3 bases, with 16 bases between the two germline ends. CDR3 coding DNA: TGCAGTGCTTTCCCAGAGGGGGGCGACTATGGCTACACCTTC. This sequence encodes CSAFPEGGDYGYTF.

The V and J genes are TRBV6-4 and TRBJ2-2; 8 bases line up with TRBD1. This CDR3 spans 16 amino acids. CDR1 and CDR2 from the germline V gene are MRHNA and SNTAGT. J gave up 5 bases and V 2 bases, and 7 bases lay outside the gene matches. In DNA form, the CDR3 reads TGTGCCAGCAGTGACAACAACAGGGGGAGAACCGGGGAGCTGTTTTTT. It encodes CASSDNNRGRTGELFF.